The entry that follows covers one T cell receptor (beta chain) sequence. PCR involved 60 Vbeta and 13 Jbeta primers. Produced via immunoSEQ multiplex PCR; TCRdb's table is partial and in-frame only. Here the sample spans about 190,000 clones, around 75% being singletons. Germline CDR1 reads SGDLS; CDR2 reads YYNGEE. The CDR3 loop spans 17 amino acids. J lost 5 bases, V lost 3 bases, and 13 bases had no gene match. This sample was taken from a study of cytomegalovirus exposure and HLA in healthy donors. The chain has TRBV9 and TRBJ1-1; TRBD1 agrees at 10 bases. The source is a man aged 40-49 years in good health and CMV-seropositive. Sequenced material: PBMCs. CDR3 residues: CASSARGTGAGGTEAFF. CDR3 coding DNA: TGTGCCAGCAGCGCCAGGGGGACAGGGGCGGGGGGGACTGAAGCTTTCTTT.